The rows below give T cell receptor beta chains drawn from one sample of a study of blood T cell repertoires in COVID-19. Clones were sequenced by immunoSEQ multiplex PCR, and TCRdb holds only the in-frame ones, with some missing. The sample carries 380,000 or so clones, more than 75% recorded once. Sample: PBMCs or T cells enriched from blood (not recorded which). These receptors came from a man between 25 and 39 years old who had recovered from COVID-19. Each CDR3 is given with its conserved first and last residue. Fields, in order: V gene, J gene, CDR3 protein.

TRBV5-4,TRBJ1-4,CASSLYGNEKLFF
TRBV28,TRBJ1-2,CASRGQAQRGYTF
TRBV5-1,TRBJ1-1,CASSSGTGGLRGTEAFF
TRBV7-9,TRBJ1-2,CASSADSRNYGYTF
TRBV10-2,TRBJ1-6,CASSQGQGALNSPLHF
TRBV18,TRBJ2-5,CASSPRGRQETQYF
TRBV6-5,TRBJ1-3,CASSSPSGNTIYF
TRBV5-1,TRBJ1-2,CASSAPGQGGYGYTF
TRBV11-2,TRBJ2-5,CASSPSGGEETQYF
TRBV7-9,TRBJ1-6,CASSLRGSNNSPLHF
TRBV11-1,TRBJ1-1,CASSSTTANTEAFF
TRBV6-5,TRBJ2-7,CASSYGQSSYEQYF
TRBV12-3/TRBV12-4,TRBJ2-5,CASSLVRGETQYF
TRBV7-2,TRBJ1-6,CASSFARSRGGDSPLHF
TRBV30,TRBJ1-5,CAWSGAGGQPQHF
TRBV7-6,TRBJ2-7,CASSLWGDEQYF
TRBV12-5,TRBJ2-3,CASGWTRTQYF
TRBV7-9,TRBJ1-2,CASSGTGYYGYTF
TRBV6-5,TRBJ1-1,CASSYSIRTLNTEAFF
TRBV6-1,TRBJ2-5,CASSETSGGFQETQYF
TRBV7-6,TRBJ1-3,CASSPYSGNTIYF
TRBV30,TRBJ1-1,CAWRRHRNTEAFF
TRBV6-5,TRBJ1-4,CASSRDRYNEKLFF
TRBV23-1,TRBJ2-3,CASSHYESGGCSTDTQYF
TRBV7-6,TRBJ2-2,CASSPKLLINTGELFF
TRBV4-2,TRBJ1-4,CASSQDWAATNEKLFF
TRBV6-5,TRBJ1-1,CASTRGGRGTEAFF
TRBV11-2,TRBJ2-1,CASSLGSGLDAYEQFF
TRBV25-1,TRBJ1-4,CASSDPQEKLFF
TRBV19,TRBJ1-2,CASSYSTGWSYGYTF
TRBV5-1,TRBJ2-1,CASSFEGNEQFF
TRBV6-2/TRBV6-3,TRBJ1-5,CASSRQGSQPQHF
TRBV21-1,TRBJ1-5,CASSKAKTQNQPQHF
TRBV2,TRBJ1-2,CAIPTGAHGYTF
TRBV7-8,TRBJ1-4,CASSFGQTGEKLFF
TRBV5-1,TRBJ1-4,CASSSDRGNEKLFF
TRBV7-9,TRBJ1-5,CASSRTGGRDQPQHF
TRBV5-1,TRBJ1-6,CASSWTRDRGPNSPLHF
TRBV4-3,TRBJ1-2,CASSRDRGFGYTF
TRBV7-2,TRBJ2-1,CASSQGGGHNNEQFF
TRBV5-1,TRBJ1-2,CASSLATTANYGYTF
TRBV19,TRBJ1-5,CASSAKTGLGQPQHF
TRBV27,TRBJ2-7,CASSLNDRPIYEQYF
TRBV4-1,TRBJ1-2,CASSQERQGYGYTF
TRBV29-1,TRBJ2-1,CSSRRDRGYNEQFF
TRBV5-6,TRBJ2-5,CASSPNPGTGYQETQYF
TRBV24-1,TRBJ1-2,CATSAGVWGGYTF
TRBV4-2,TRBJ2-2,CASSRAGGNTGELFF
TRBV7-9,TRBJ1-2,CASSIQGWDGYTF
TRBV29-1,TRBJ2-7,CSVEGANRGLSYEQYF
TRBV7-6,TRBJ2-3,CASSLASGGSTDTQYF
TRBV4-3,TRBJ1-1,CASSQEEWGEAFF
TRBV11-2,TRBJ2-1,CASSSRVAGSSYNEQFF
TRBV10-1,TRBJ2-7,CASSESGGEQYF
TRBV7-2,TRBJ1-1,CASSLSDLNTEAFF
TRBV2,TRBJ2-7,CASSQTSGGDEQYF
TRBV5-1,TRBJ1-1,CASSQGTNTEAFF
TRBV16,TRBJ2-7,CASSRPEVAKEQYF